This T cell receptor (beta chain) comes out of a study of brain metastases from non-small cell lung cancer. Points from the study as a whole: Fewer infiltrating T cells were found in brain metastases than primaries. TCR repertoires overlapped largely between brain metastases and matched primaries. Compared with their matched primary tumors, roughly 64% of brain metastases showed expanded T-cell clones.

Repertoires were generated with immunoSEQ multiplex PCR, while TCRdb's copy carries only in-frame clones and drops some. Counted here are under 3,500 clones, about 90% occurring once; the ten biggest clones make up 6% to 8.5%. As to this clone: Its antigen remains unidentified.

The receptor was isolated from a donor at least 40 years old with non-small cell lung cancer. The specimen was primary lung tumor tissue.

The CDR3 DNA reads as TGTGCCTGGAGTCTTTTTATCCTGACAGGGGCCTATTACGAGCAGTACTTC. This codes for CAWSLFILTGAYYEQYF. The chain carries TRBV30 and TRBJ2-7; TRBD1 aligns across 8 bases. V was pared by 2 bases and J by 4 bases, with 16 bases of the junction left unmatched. Looked up from germline, CDR1 is GTSNPN and CDR2 is SVGIG (reference sequence). The CDR3 loop spans 17 amino acids.